Below, 10 T cell receptor beta chains from the same sample are listed, as sequenced in a study of T cell responses to AZD1222 COVID-19 vaccine. The data were produced by immunoSEQ multiplex PCR, yet TCRdb's version contains in-frame clones alone and is incomplete. The table shows around 130,000 clones, with about 89% occurring only once. Sample: peripheral blood, taken on day 0 of AZD1222 vaccination. Receptor source: an adult in good health.

The rearrangement links TRBV6-1 to TRBJ1-2; D remains ambiguous. Looked up from germline, CDR1 is MNHNS and CDR2 is SASEGT. The V gene lost 2 bases and the J gene lost 6 bases, with 13 bases spanning the gap. This CDR3 spans 14 amino acids. The DNA for the CDR3 is TGTGCCAGCAGTGAACTTGTCAGATCAAATGGCTACACCTTC. It specifies CASSELVRSNGYTF.

This chain connects TRBV18 to TRBJ1-3; possible D gene TRBD1, 5 bases. The length of the CDR3 is 15 residues. CDR1 and CDR2 (germline): KGHSH, LQKENI. V lost 4 bases, J lost 4 bases, and 14 bases lay in between. CDR3 DNA sequence: TGTGCCAGCTCACTTGGGGCAGGAAGAGGAAACACCATATATTTT. It codes for CASSLGAGRGNTIYF.

The genes are TRBV4-2 and TRBJ2-2; no reliable D call. The CDR3 is 14 amino acids. Germline CDR1 is LGHNA and CDR2 is YNFKEQ. V was cut by 0 bases and J by 0 bases, with 2 bases left in between. The CDR3 coding sequence is TGTGCCAGCAGCCAAGATACGAACACCGGGGAGCTGTTTTTT. Amino acids: CASSQDTNTGELFF.

This chain uses TRBV6-5 with TRBJ2-2, with D unresolved. The CDR3 is 12 residues long. V lost 10 bases, J lost 7 bases, and 13 bases lay in between. CDR1 and CDR2 (germline): MNHEY, SVGAGI. DNA for the CDR3: TGTGCCACCGCTATGTCCTACGGGGAGCTGTTTTTT. Protein sequence: CATAMSYGELFF.

This chain uses TRBV7-9 with TRBJ1-1; D uncertain. Germline CDR1 and CDR2: SEHNR and FQNEAQ (reference sequence). V was pared by 2 bases and J by 0 bases, with 7 bases between. CDR3 size: 14 residues. In DNA, the CDR3 is TGTGCCAGCAGCTTACTGGGAATGAACACTGAAGCTTTCTTT. This encodes CASSLLGMNTEAFF.

The V and J genes are TRBV5-1 and TRBJ2-1; TRBD1 aligns across 9 bases. The CDR3 runs 13 residues. J lost 8 bases, V lost 3 bases, and 3 bases had no gene match. CDR1 and CDR2 from the germline V gene are SGHRS and YFSETQ. The CDR3 sequence: CASSWRQGDEQFF. Written as DNA, the CDR3 is TGCGCCAGCAGCTGGCGACAGGGGGATGAGCAGTTCTTC.

J is TRBJ1-2 and V is TRBV6-1; D may be TRBD1 (5 bases). V dropped 2 bases and J dropped 5 bases, with 15 bases sitting between them. The CDR3 consists of 15 residues. Germline lookup yields CDR1 MNHNS and CDR2 SASEGT. The CDR3 loop is CASSERPGQTYGYTF. CDR3 nucleotide sequence: TGTGCCAGCAGTGAACGTCCAGGGCAGACGTATGGCTACACCTTC.

The chain is built from TRBV4-1 and TRBJ1-1; D not resolved. Germline V lookup: CDR1 MGHRA, CDR2 YSYEKL. The CDR3 consists of 15 residues. Between the trimmed V and J ends, which lost 1 base and 1 base, there was a span of 10 bases. The CDR3 loop is CASSQVMQQNTEAFF. CDR3 nucleotides: TGCGCCAGCAGCCAAGTTATGCAACAGAACACTGAAGCTTTCTTT.

This clone was counted once. V is TRBV2 and J is TRBJ2-1; D tentatively reads TRBD1 or TRBD2 (6 bases each). Looked up from germline, CDR1 is SNHLY and CDR2 is FYNNEI. The V end lost 8 bases, the J end lost 9 bases, and 17 bases lay between the germline ends. The length of the CDR3 is 13 residues. The CDR3 DNA reads TGTGCCAGCGGAGGGGGGAGTTTAGGTGAGCAGTTCTTC. Translation gives CASGGGSLGEQFF.

This clone occurred once. This chain links TRBV4-2 with TRBJ1-1; 9 nucleotides agree with TRBD1. The CDR3 runs to 15 residues. Germline V gives CDR1 LGHNA, CDR2 YNFKEQ. Trimming cost V 2 bases and J 4 bases; bases outside gene matches: 5. Written as DNA, the CDR3 is TGTGCCAGCAGCCAACTAACAGGGGGCATCACTGAAGCTTTCTTT. Encoded protein: CASSQLTGGITEAFF.